The 4 T cell receptor beta chains listed next were all sequenced from one sample in a study of T cells in Graves' hyperthyroidism and ophthalmopathy. RNA transcripts yielded amplified TCR beta CDR3 regions. TCR CDR3 underwent first-round RT-PCR with the HTBI primer set. Via MiXCR, TCRdb re-called the multiplex PCR reads, giving one row per CDR3 protein. There are 600,000 to 650,000 distinct CDR3 sequences in the sample; around 15% occur only once, and 3.5% to 4% lies in the top ten. Sequences were obtained from blood. The receptors stem from a woman aged 25 to 45 with Graves' hyperthyroidism.

A few counts support this clonotype. The V call is TRBV6-5, the J call TRBJ2-1, with D unresolved. The V gene's germline CDR1 is MNHEY and CDR2 SVGAGI. The length of the CDR3 is 14 residues. V lost 0 bases and J lost 6, with 9 bases in between. DNA for the CDR3: TGTGCCAGCAGTTACTCGAGAGATACCAATGAGCAGTTCTTC. Translating it yields CASSYSRDTNEQFF.

Only a few counts were recorded for this clonotype. The chain is built from TRBV14 and TRBJ2-5; 13 bases match TRBD2. Germline V CDR1 and CDR2: SGHDN, FVKESK. This CDR3 is 15 amino acids long. With V trimmed by 5 bases and J by 7 bases, 7 bases remained unmatched. CDR3 sequence: CASSELAGGPGTQYF. DNA of the CDR3: TGTGCCAGCAGCGAACTAGCGGGAGGGCCCGGGACCCAGTACTTC.

This clonotype showed up many times. CDR3 amino acids: CSARPPTSDTQYF. CDR3 bases: TGCAGTGCCCGCCCACCAACATCGGATACGCAGTATTTT. V and J are TRBV20-1 and TRBJ2-3; D remains ambiguous. This CDR3 has 13 amino acids. With 6 bases removed from V and 6 bases from J, the gap between germline ends came to 16 bases. Germline CDR1 is DFQATT and CDR2 is SNEGSKA (reference sequence).

V and J are TRBV7-6 and TRBJ2-2, with 7 positions matching TRBD1. CDR3 length equals 15 residues. CDR1 and CDR2 from the germline V gene are SGHVS and FNYEAQ. Trimming took 4 bases from V and 4 from J; bases not matched to a gene: 6. The CDR3 DNA reads TGTGCCAGCAGCTCCCCGGACAGGTTCACCGGGGAGCTGTTTTTT. This encodes CASSSPDRFTGELFF.